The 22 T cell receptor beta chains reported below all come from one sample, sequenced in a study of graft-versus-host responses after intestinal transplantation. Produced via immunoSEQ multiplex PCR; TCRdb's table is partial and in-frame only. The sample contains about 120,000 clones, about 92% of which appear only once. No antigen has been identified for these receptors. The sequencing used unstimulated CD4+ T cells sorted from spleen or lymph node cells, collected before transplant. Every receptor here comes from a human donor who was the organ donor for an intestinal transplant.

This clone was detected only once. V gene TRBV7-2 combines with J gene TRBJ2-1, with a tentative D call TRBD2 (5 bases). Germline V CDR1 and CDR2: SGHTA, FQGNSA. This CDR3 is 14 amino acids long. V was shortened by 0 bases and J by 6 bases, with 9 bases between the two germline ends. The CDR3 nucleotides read TGTGCCAGCAGCTTAGCCCTAGCATCCAATGAGCAGTTCTTC. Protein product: CASSLALASNEQFF.

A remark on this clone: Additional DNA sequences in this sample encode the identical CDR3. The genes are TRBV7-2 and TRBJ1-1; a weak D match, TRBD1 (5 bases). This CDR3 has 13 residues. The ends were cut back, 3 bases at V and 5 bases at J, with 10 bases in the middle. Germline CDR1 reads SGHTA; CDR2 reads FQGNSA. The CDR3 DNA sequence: TGTGCCAGCAGCTTTGGGGGAGGGACTGAAGCTTTCTTT. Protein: CASSFGGGTEAFF.

The CDR3: CASSLMMGSTEAFF. CDR3 sequence (DNA): TGTGCCAGCAGCTTAATGATGGGTAGCACTGAAGCTTTCTTT. The chain recombines TRBV7-9 with TRBJ1-1; D is unresolved. Trimming took off 2 bases at V and 4 bases at J, with 11 bases between the two ends. The germline CDR1 and CDR2 sequences are SEHNR and FQNEAQ (reference sequence). The CDR3 consists of 14 residues. The variable domain in full, with the rest retrieved from reference TRBV7-9 and TRBJ1-1, is DTGVSQNPRHKITKRGQNVTFRCDPISEHNRLYWYRQTLGQGPEFLTYFQNEAQLEKSRLLSDRFSAERPKGSFSTLEIQRTEQGDSAMYLCASSLMMGSTEAFFGQGTRLTVV.

The CDR3 region is CASKAGFNEQYF. The DNA for the CDR3 is TGTGCCAGCAAGGCGGGGTTCAACGAGCAGTACTTC. This chain links TRBV2 with TRBJ2-7, with D possibly TRBD2 on 6 matching bases. Per germline, CDR1 SNHLY and CDR2 FYNNEI. The CDR3 is 12 residues long. The V and J ends lost 7 bases and 5 bases respectively, with 12 bases between them.

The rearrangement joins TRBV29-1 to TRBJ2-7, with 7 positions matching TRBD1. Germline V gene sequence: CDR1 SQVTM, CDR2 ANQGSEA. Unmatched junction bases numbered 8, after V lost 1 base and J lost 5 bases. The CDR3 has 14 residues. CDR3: CSVEVRGTAHEQYF. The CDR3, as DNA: TGCAGCGTTGAAGTTAGGGGGACAGCTCACGAGCAGTACTTC.

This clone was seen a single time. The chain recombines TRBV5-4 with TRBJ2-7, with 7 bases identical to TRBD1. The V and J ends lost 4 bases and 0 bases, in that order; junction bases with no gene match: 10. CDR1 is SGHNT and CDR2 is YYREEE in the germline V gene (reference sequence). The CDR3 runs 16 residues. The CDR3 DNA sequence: TGTGCCAGCAGCCCGACCCCGGACAGGAACTCCTACGAGCAGTACTTC. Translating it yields CASSPTPDRNSYEQYF.

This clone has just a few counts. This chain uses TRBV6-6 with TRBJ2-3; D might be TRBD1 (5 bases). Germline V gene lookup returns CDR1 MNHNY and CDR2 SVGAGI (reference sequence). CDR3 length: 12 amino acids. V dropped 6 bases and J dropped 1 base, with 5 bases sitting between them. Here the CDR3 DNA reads TGTGCCAGCAGACAGGGCACAGATACGCAGTATTTT. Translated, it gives CASRQGTDTQYF.

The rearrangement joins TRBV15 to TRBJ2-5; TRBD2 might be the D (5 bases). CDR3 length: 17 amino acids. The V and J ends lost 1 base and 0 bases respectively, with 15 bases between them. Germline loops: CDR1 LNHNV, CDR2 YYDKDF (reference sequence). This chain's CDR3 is CATSRVPTGKYQETQYF. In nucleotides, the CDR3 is TGTGCCACCAGCAGAGTACCGACCGGGAAGTACCAAGAGACCCAGTACTTC.

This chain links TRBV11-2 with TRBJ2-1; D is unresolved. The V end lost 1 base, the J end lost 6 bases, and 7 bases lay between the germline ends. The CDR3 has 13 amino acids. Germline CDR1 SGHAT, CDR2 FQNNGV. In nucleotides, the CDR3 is TGTGCCAGCAGCTTAGTAGTAGGCAATGAGCAGTTCTTC. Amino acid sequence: CASSLVVGNEQFF. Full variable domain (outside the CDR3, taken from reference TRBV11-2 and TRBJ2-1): EAGVAQSPRYKIIEKRQSVAFWCNPISGHATLYWYQQILGQGPKLLIQFQNNGVVDDSQLPKDRFSAERLKGVDSTLKIQPAKLEDSAVYLCASSLVVGNEQFFGPGTRLTVL.

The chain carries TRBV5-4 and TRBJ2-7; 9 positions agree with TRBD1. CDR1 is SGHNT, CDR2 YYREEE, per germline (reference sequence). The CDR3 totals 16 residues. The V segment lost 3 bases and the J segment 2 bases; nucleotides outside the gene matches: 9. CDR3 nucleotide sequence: TGTGCCAGCAGCTATGGGACAGGGTCGACGCCCTACGAGCAGTACTTC. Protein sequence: CASSYGTGSTPYEQYF.

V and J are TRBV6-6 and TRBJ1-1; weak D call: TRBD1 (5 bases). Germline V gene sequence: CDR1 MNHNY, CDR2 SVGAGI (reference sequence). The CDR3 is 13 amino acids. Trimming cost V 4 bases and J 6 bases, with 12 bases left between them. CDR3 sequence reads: CASSSLLGAEAFF. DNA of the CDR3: TGTGCCAGCAGTTCACTCCTGGGGGCTGAAGCTTTCTTT.

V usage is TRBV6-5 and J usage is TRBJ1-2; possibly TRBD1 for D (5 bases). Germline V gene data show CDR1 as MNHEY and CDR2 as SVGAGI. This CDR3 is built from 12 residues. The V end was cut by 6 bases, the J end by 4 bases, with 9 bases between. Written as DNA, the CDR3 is TGTGCCAGCAGACAAGACAGCTATGGCTACACCTTC. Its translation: CASRQDSYGYTF.

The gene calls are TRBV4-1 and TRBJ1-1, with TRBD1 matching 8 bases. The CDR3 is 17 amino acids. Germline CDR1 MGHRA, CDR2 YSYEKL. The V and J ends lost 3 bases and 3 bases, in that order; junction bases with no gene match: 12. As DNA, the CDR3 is TGCGCCAGCAGCCAGCCAGAGGGACAGGAATGGGACACTGAAGCTTTCTTT. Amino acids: CASSQPEGQEWDTEAFF.

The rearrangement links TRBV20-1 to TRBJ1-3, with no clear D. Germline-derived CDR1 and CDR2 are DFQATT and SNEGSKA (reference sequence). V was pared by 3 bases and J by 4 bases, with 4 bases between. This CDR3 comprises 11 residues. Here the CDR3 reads CSASLGNTIYF. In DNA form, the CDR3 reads TGCAGTGCTAGTCTCGGAAACACCATATATTTT.

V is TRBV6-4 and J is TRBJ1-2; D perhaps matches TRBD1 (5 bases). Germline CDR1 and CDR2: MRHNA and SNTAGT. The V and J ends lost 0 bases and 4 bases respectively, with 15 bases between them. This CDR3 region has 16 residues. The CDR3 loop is CASSDSPHQRGYGYTF. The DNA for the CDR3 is TGTGCCAGCAGTGACTCCCCCCACCAGAGGGGCTATGGCTACACCTTC.

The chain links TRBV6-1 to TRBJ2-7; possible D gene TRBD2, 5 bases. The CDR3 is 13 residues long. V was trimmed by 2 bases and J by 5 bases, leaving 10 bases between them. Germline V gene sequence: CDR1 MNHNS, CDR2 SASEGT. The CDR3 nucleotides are TGTGCCAGCAGTGAAATGTGGGGAGACGAGCAGTACTTC. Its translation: CASSEMWGDEQYF.

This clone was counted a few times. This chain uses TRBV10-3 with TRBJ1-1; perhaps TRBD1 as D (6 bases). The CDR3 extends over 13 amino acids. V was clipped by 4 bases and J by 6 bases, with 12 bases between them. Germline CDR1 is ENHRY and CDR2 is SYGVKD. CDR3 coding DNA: TGTGCCATCAGTGCCCTGGACAGATCTGAAGCTTTCTTT. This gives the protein CAISALDRSEAFF.

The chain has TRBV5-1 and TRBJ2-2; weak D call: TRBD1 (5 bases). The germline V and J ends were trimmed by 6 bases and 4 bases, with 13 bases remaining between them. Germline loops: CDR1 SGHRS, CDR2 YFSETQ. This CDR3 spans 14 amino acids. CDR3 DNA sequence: TGCGCCAGCACGGACACCCTTGGCACCGGGGAGCTGTTTTTT. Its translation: CASTDTLGTGELFF. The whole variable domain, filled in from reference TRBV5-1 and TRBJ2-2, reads KAGVTQTPRYLIKTRGQQVTLSCSPISGHRSVSWYQQTPGQGLQFLFEYFSETQRNKGNFPGRFSGRQFSNSRSEMNVSTLELGDSALYLCASTDTLGTGELFFGEGSRLTVL.

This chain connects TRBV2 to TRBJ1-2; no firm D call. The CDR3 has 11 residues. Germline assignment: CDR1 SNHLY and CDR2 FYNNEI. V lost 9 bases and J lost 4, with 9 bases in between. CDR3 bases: TGTGCCAGTACGGGTCTCTATGGCTACACCTTC. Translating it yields CASTGLYGYTF.

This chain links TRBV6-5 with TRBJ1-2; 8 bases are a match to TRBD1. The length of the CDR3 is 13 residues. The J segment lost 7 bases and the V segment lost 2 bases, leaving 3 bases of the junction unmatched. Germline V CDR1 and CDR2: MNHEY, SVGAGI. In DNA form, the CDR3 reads TGTGCCAGCAGTTACAGAACAGGGGGTGGCTACACCTTC. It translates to CASSYRTGGGYTF.

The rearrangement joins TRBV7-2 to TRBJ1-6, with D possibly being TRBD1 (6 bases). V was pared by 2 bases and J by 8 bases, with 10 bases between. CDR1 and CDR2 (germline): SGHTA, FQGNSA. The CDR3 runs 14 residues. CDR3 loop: CASSLLQGYSPLHF. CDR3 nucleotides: TGTGCCAGCAGCTTATTACAGGGTTATTCACCCCTCCACTTT.

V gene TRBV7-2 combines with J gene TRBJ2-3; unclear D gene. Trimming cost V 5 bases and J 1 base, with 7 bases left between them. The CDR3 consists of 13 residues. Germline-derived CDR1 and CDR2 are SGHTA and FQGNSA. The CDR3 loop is CASSPGGTDTQYF. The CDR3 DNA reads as TGTGCCAGCAGCCCCGGTGGCACAGATACGCAGTATTTT.